These 15 T cell receptor beta chains originate from one sample sequenced in a study of identical twins. TCRdb used MiXCR to reprocess the 5' RACE reads, holding one entry per CDR3 protein. The table has 200,000 to 250,000 distinct CDR3 sequences, 6% to 7% seen once. The same specimen was also included in a second study, on T cells expressing NK-cell markers.

The sequenced sample consisted of CD8+ T cells sorted from blood. Receptor source: a woman aged 18-29 years in good health.

A remark on this clonotype: At one end the junction does not follow the germline gene, possibly because of a read error. The chain recombines TRBV7-6 with TRBJ2-1; D possibly matches TRBD1 or TRBD2 (7 bases each). The germline CDR1 and CDR2 sequences are SGHVS and FNYEAQ. CDR3 length: 16 residues. The CDR3 loop is CVSSPQGGVSYNEQFF. DNA for the CDR3: TGTGTCAGCAGCCCTCAGGGGGGGGTGTCCTACAATGAGCAGTTCTTC. Full variable domain (outside the CDR3, taken from reference TRBV7-6 and TRBJ2-1): GAGVSQSPRYKVTKRGQDVALRCDPISGHVSLYWYRQALGQGPEFLTYFNYEAQQDKSGLPNDRFSAERPEGSISTLTIQRTEQRDSAMYRCVSSPQGGVSYNEQFFGPGTRLTVL.

This clonotype was detected once. J is TRBJ2-7 and V is TRBV28, with 7 bases that match TRBD2. With V trimmed by 3 bases and J by 5 bases, 7 bases remained unmatched. Per germline, CDR1 MDHEN and CDR2 SYDVKM. CDR3 length: 14 amino acids. Written as DNA, the CDR3 is TGTGCCAGCAGTTTTGTGGGAGGGGATAACGAGCAGTACTTC. Its translation: CASSFVGGDNEQYF.

CDR3 nucleotide sequence: TGTGCCACGCTCCCCCCGGGACAGGGATGGGAGCAGTACTTC. Translating gives CATLPPGQGWEQYF. The chain links TRBV7-6 to TRBJ2-7; 9 positions match TRBD1. This CDR3 spans 14 amino acids. Germline V gene sequence: CDR1 SGHVS, CDR2 FNYEAQ. The junction had 14 bases not matched to a gene; V was cut back by 10 bases and J by 7 bases.

The table lists this clonotype with many counts. V usage is TRBV20-1 and J usage is TRBJ1-1; D not resolved. Looked up from germline, CDR1 is DFQATT and CDR2 is SNEGSKA (reference sequence). V shed 3 bases and J shed 4 bases, with 6 bases lying between them. The CDR3 is 11 residues long. CDR3 DNA: TGCAGTGCTAGGGCGGCCACTGAAGCTTTCTTT. This sequence encodes CSARAATEAFF.

The chain carries TRBV6-2 or TRBV6-3 and TRBJ2-7, with 10 bases identical to TRBD2. The CDR3 extends over 14 amino acids. The J segment lost 4 bases and the V segment lost 2 bases, leaving 2 bases of the junction unmatched. CDR1 is MNHEY, CDR2 SVGEGT, per germline. Here the CDR3 DNA reads TGTGCCAGCAGTTACCTAGCGGGAGTGTACGAGCAGTACTTC. Protein: CASSYLAGVYEQYF.

This clonotype was seen at least ten times. Written as DNA, the CDR3 is TGTGCCAGCAGCGTAGCGGGAGAAAGTGAGCAGTTCTTC. It is translated as CASSVAGESEQFF. The chain uses TRBV9 and TRBJ2-1; D is possibly TRBD2 (6 bases). Germline values: CDR1 SGDLS, CDR2 YYNGEE. CDR3 length: 13 residues. Deletions cut 0 bases from V and 9 bases from J, with 10 bases between.

The V and J genes are TRBV6-5 and TRBJ2-7; D is perhaps TRBD1 or TRBD2 (5 bases each). Trimming stripped 0 bases from V and 2 bases from J, with 11 bases between. The germline V gene has CDR1 MNHEY and CDR2 SVGAGI. This CDR3 is built from 15 residues. CDR3 amino acids: CASSYSDGAAYEQYF. For the CDR3, the DNA is TGTGCCAGCAGTTACTCCGACGGGGCCGCCTACGAGCAGTACTTC.

The genes are TRBV20-1 and TRBJ2-7; D is unresolved. V dropped 0 bases and J dropped 5 bases, with 20 bases sitting between them. CDR3 length: 16 amino acids. Germline V lookup: CDR1 DFQATT, CDR2 SNEGSKA (reference sequence). The CDR3 is CSARDLDGTFLHEQYF. Written as DNA, the CDR3 is TGCAGTGCTAGAGATTTGGACGGAACCTTCCTACACGAGCAGTACTTC.

This clonotype was seen many times. The chain employs TRBV7-2 and TRBJ2-3; 8 nucleotides line up with TRBD2. Germline V gene sequence: CDR1 SGHTA, CDR2 FQGNSA. Trimming at V came to 5 bases and at J to 4 bases, leaving 8 bases not matched to a gene. The CDR3 has 15 amino acids. Written as DNA, the CDR3 is TGTGCCAGCAGCACCTTAGCGGGACGGTCAGATACGCAGTATTTT. It codes for CASSTLAGRSDTQYF.

V and J are TRBV5-6 and TRBJ2-1; D perhaps matches TRBD2 (6 bases). Trimming took 4 bases from V and 5 from J, leaving 16 bases between them. The CDR3 extends over 15 amino acids. Per germline, CDR1 SGHDT and CDR2 YYEEEE. The CDR3 region is CASSLTWEADNEQFF. CDR3 sequence (DNA): TGTGCCAGCAGCCTCACATGGGAGGCAGACAATGAGCAGTTCTTC.

This clonotype was detected a few times. The chain combines TRBV7-7 with TRBJ2-7; perhaps TRBD1 as D (5 bases). This CDR3 has 15 residues. The V and J ends lost 5 bases and 3 bases respectively, with 17 bases between them. Germline loops: CDR1 SSHAT, CDR2 FNYEAQ (reference sequence). CDR3 residues: CASSPRLGANYEQYF. The CDR3 DNA sequence: TGTGCCAGCAGCCCAAGGCTAGGGGCAAACTACGAGCAGTACTTC.

The V gene is TRBV9, the J gene TRBJ1-6; TRBD1 matches at 8 bases. The CDR3 extends over 15 amino acids. Germline values: CDR1 SGDLS, CDR2 YYNGEE. Trimming cost V 0 bases and J 7 bases; bases outside gene matches: 3. In DNA form, the CDR3 reads TGTGCCAGCAGCGTAGCCACAGGGGGAAATTCACCCCTCCACTTT. Its translation: CASSVATGGNSPLHF.

This clonotype was counted many times. V and J are TRBV12-5 and TRBJ2-3; the D call may be TRBD1 or TRBD2 (6 bases each). This CDR3 is built from 17 residues. CDR1 is LGHNT, CDR2 FRNRAP, per germline. Trimming shortened V by 7 bases and J by 4 bases, and 24 bases separated the two germline ends. CDR3 DNA: TGTGCTAGTGCCCCCACCTCCAGGGGACTCCGGGCAGATACGCAGTATTTT. This translates into CASAPTSRGLRADTQYF.

This clonotype was recorded a few times. The chain couples TRBV20-1 to TRBJ2-1; the match to TRBD1 covers 11 bases. The ends lost 2 bases at V and 7 bases at J; junction bases unmatched: 4. CDR3 length: 14 residues. The germline gives CDR1 DFQATT, CDR2 SNEGSKA (reference sequence). CDR3 in amino acids: CSARPGQGVNEQFF. The CDR3 DNA sequence: TGCAGTGCTAGACCGGGACAGGGGGTTAATGAGCAGTTCTTC.

The V gene is TRBV7-2, the J gene TRBJ1-1; the D gene is possibly TRBD1 (6 bases). CDR1 is SGHTA and CDR2 is FQGNSA in the germline V gene. The length of the CDR3 is 14 residues. V shed 8 bases and J shed 4 bases, with 17 bases lying between them. CDR3 coding DNA: TGTGCCAGCCTACCGGGAACAGGGTTCACTGAAGCTTTCTTT. Translating it yields CASLPGTGFTEAFF.